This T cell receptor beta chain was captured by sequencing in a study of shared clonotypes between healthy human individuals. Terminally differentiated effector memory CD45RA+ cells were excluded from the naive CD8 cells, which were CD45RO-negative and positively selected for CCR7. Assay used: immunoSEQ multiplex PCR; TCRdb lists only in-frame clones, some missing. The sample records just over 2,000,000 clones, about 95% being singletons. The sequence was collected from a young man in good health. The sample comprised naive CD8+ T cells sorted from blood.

The CDR3 here is CASRYHGQETQYF. DNA of the CDR3: TGTGCCAGCAGGTACCACGGACAAGAGACCCAGTACTTC. V usage is TRBV2 and J usage is TRBJ2-5; D not certain. V lost 6 bases, J lost 2 bases, and 10 bases lay in between. The germline CDR1 and CDR2 sequences are SNHLY and FYNNEI. CDR3 length: 13 amino acids.